The 21 T cell receptor beta chains in this list originate from one sample, sequenced in a study of early T cells in non-severe SARS-CoV-2 infection. MiXCR, applied by TCRdb to the 5' RACE reads, yields one record per CDR3 protein. The data contain tens of thousands of distinct CDR3 sequences, about 12% of them singletons. Sequenced: whole blood. Every receptor here comes from an adult who was a healthcare worker with PCR-confirmed SARS-CoV-2 infection or an uninfected control (not recorded which).

This clonotype was detected a few times. The chain links TRBV7-6 to TRBJ2-1; D is tentatively TRBD1 or TRBD2 (5 bases each). The CDR3 is 14 amino acids. The germline V gene has CDR1 SGHVS and CDR2 FNYEAQ. The V gene lost 3 bases and the J gene lost 0 bases, with 6 bases spanning the gap. The CDR3 is CASSFGGSYNEQFF. For the CDR3, the DNA is TGTGCCAGCAGCTTTGGGGGCTCCTACAATGAGCAGTTCTTC.

This clonotype was counted between two and nine times. J is TRBJ2-7 and V is TRBV6-5, with 8 bases lining up with TRBD2. V shed 6 bases, J shed 3 bases, and the junction held 13 bases outside the gene matches. The germline V gene has CDR1 MNHEY and CDR2 SVGAGI. The length of the CDR3 is 16 residues. The CDR3 DNA sequence: TGTGCCAGCAGACTCACCGGGACTAGTGGGGGCTACGAGCAGTACTTC. It encodes CASRLTGTSGGYEQYF.

This clonotype was seen repeatedly, ten times or more. V gene TRBV6-6 combines with J gene TRBJ2-5, with D hard to call. CDR3 length equals 11 residues. V was pared by 5 bases and J by 5 bases, with 6 bases between. CDR1 is MNHNY and CDR2 is SVGAGI in the germline V gene (reference sequence). The CDR3 bases are TGTGCCAGCAGTAATCCGGAGACCCAGTACTTC. This gives the protein CASSNPETQYF.

The table lists this clonotype with a few counts. The chain employs TRBV7-2 and TRBJ2-1; D gene unclear. This CDR3 has 15 amino acids. CDR1 and CDR2 (germline): SGHTA, FQGNSA. Trimming cost V 6 bases and J 6 bases, with 18 bases left between them. The CDR3 is CASSPRALSPNEQFF. The CDR3 DNA reads TGTGCCAGCAGTCCACGGGCCCTTTCCCCCAATGAGCAGTTCTTC.

This chain joins TRBV10-2 and TRBJ2-7; TRBD2 aligns across 7 bases. The germline CDR1 and CDR2 sequences are WSHSY and SAAADI. This CDR3 contains 14 residues. Germline trimming cut 3 bases from V and 6 bases from J; bases unmatched to any gene: 8. The CDR3 protein is CASSDDPGRAEQYF. The CDR3 coding sequence is TGCGCCAGCAGTGACGATCCTGGGAGGGCCGAGCAGTACTTC.

CDR3 in amino acids: CASSQGQGPNEKLFF. DNA of the CDR3: TGCGCCAGCAGCCAAGGACAGGGACCGAATGAAAAACTGTTTTTT. This chain uses TRBV4-1 with TRBJ1-4; 7 bases match TRBD1. This CDR3 spans 15 amino acids. J gave up 5 bases and V 1 base, and 4 bases lay outside the gene matches. Germline CDR1 and CDR2: MGHRA and YSYEKL.

This clonotype was seen repeatedly, ten times or more. The rearrangement uses TRBV11-2 and TRBJ1-2; D not certain. Germline V CDR1 and CDR2: SGHAT, FQNNGV. Deletions cut 4 bases from V and 2 bases from J, with 8 bases between. The CDR3 consists of 13 residues. Here the CDR3 DNA reads TGTGCCAGCAGCTCCAGAGGGAACTATGGCTACACCTTC. It codes for CASSSRGNYGYTF.

This clonotype showed up many times. This chain connects TRBV6-1 to TRBJ1-1, with D perhaps matching TRBD1 (5 bases). The CDR3 is made up of 15 amino acids. Trimming took 5 bases from V and 3 from J, leaving 16 bases between them. Germline lookup yields CDR1 MNHNS and CDR2 SASEGT. The CDR3 DNA reads as TGTGCCAGCAGTCCCCGGGACTTAGGGGACACTGAAGCTTTCTTT. Its translation is CASSPRDLGDTEAFF.

This clonotype was observed a handful of times. The chain combines TRBV29-1 with TRBJ2-3; 8 bases fit TRBD2. CDR1 SQVTM and CDR2 ANQGSEA come from the germline V gene. Losses at the gene ends were 7 bases for V and 0 bases for J; bases not matched to a gene: 9. CDR3 size: 15 residues. CDR3 amino acids: CSGRGSGMSTDTQYF. The CDR3 nucleotides are TGCAGCGGTCGGGGTAGCGGGATGAGCACAGATACGCAGTATTTT.

In this sample, this clonotype turned up a few times. The chain couples TRBV28 to TRBJ1-2; TRBD1 is a possible D gene (6 bases). CDR3 length: 16 amino acids. V lost 3 bases to trimming and J lost 0 bases, with 14 bases between them. Germline-derived CDR1 and CDR2 are MDHEN and SYDVKM. CDR3 nucleotide sequence: TGTGCCAGCAGTTTGACGTTGGGGGCTCCTAACTATGGCTACACCTTC. As protein: CASSLTLGAPNYGYTF.

The chain links TRBV7-2 to TRBJ1-5, with D unclear. The CDR3 runs 14 residues. Trimming removed 5 bases from V and 3 bases from J, with 11 bases in between. Per germline, CDR1 SGHTA and CDR2 FQGNSA. This chain's CDR3 is CASSPDGINQPQHF. The CDR3, as DNA: TGTGCCAGCAGCCCGGACGGTATCAATCAGCCCCAGCATTTT.

This clonotype was counted many times. The J gene is TRBJ1-4, the V gene TRBV12-5; D gene uncertain. The CDR3 consists of 12 residues. Looked up from germline, CDR1 is LGHNT and CDR2 is FRNRAP. Trimming took 2 bases from V and 9 from J, leaving 7 bases between them. CDR3 sequence reads: CASGLFGKKLFF. The DNA of the CDR3 is TGTGCTAGTGGTTTGTTTGGGAAAAAACTGTTTTTT.

V usage is TRBV5-1 and J usage is TRBJ2-7; D perhaps matches TRBD2 (6 bases). Between the trimmed V and J ends, which lost 1 base and 3 bases, there was a span of 14 bases. Germline values: CDR1 SGHRS, CDR2 YFSETQ. The CDR3 runs to 15 residues. Here the CDR3 reads CASSLTGAGSYEQYF. In DNA, the CDR3 is TGCGCCAGCAGCTTGACGGGCGCGGGAAGCTACGAGCAGTACTTC. Combining the CDR3 with reference TRBV5-1 and TRBJ2-7 gives the whole variable domain KAGVTQTPRYLIKTRGQQVTLSCSPISGHRSVSWYQQTPGQGLQFLFEYFSETQRNKGNFPGRFSGRQFSNSRSEMNVSTLELGDSALYLCASSLTGAGSYEQYFGPGTRLTVT.

In its sample, this clonotype was seen many times. The J gene is TRBJ1-5, the V gene TRBV6-5; a possible D gene is TRBD1 (5 bases). Germline CDR1 reads MNHEY; CDR2 reads SVGAGI. V was cut by 6 bases and J by 9 bases, with 12 bases left in between. The CDR3 extends over 12 amino acids. CDR3 coding DNA: TGTGCCAGCAGAACAGGTGGGAGGCCCCAGCATTTT. Translation: CASRTGGRPQHF.

Comments on this clonotype: The junction departs from germline at one end; a sequencing error may be responsible. This chain joins TRBV19 and TRBJ1-1; possible D gene TRBD1, 6 bases. Per germline, CDR1 LNHDA and CDR2 SQIVND (reference sequence). The CDR3 runs 15 residues. In DNA form, the CDR3 reads TGTGCCAGTAGTATAGGGGGGCCAGGGGAAACTGGAGCTTTCTTT. It specifies CASSIGGPGETGAFF.

This clonotype came up a few times. The chain is built from TRBV29-1 and TRBJ1-1; D is perhaps TRBD1 (5 bases). Trimming left V 1 base short and J 4 bases short, with 13 bases between. Per the germline V gene, CDR1 is SQVTM and CDR2 is ANQGSEA. The CDR3 runs 14 residues. CDR3: CSVEVPGRTTEAFF. The CDR3 DNA reads as TGCAGCGTTGAAGTCCCGGGACGGACCACTGAAGCTTTCTTT.

This clonotype was seen at least ten times. The rearrangement joins TRBV12-3 or TRBV12-4 to TRBJ2-3, with 7 positions matching TRBD1. V trimming: 6 bases; J trimming: 1 base; junction bases outside the gene matches: 4. The CDR3 spans 14 residues. The CDR3 region has the DNA TGTGCCAGCAGGAAAACAGGGGGCACAGATACGCAGTATTTT. It codes for CASRKTGGTDTQYF.

The V and J genes are TRBV7-2 and TRBJ2-6, with a possible D match to TRBD1 (6 bases). Germline lookup yields CDR1 SGHTA and CDR2 FQGNSA. The CDR3 totals 15 residues. V was clipped by 5 bases and J by 2 bases, with 10 bases between them. DNA of the CDR3: TGTGCCAGCAGCCGCAGGGGAGCTGGGGCCAACGTCCTGACTTTC. Translating gives CASSRRGAGANVLTF.

The chain links TRBV10-3 to TRBJ2-7; D is unclear. CDR1 ENHRY and CDR2 SYGVKD come from the germline V gene. Deletions cut 3 bases from V and 0 bases from J, with 9 bases between. The CDR3 has 14 residues. The CDR3 spells CAISERPSSYEQYF. For the CDR3, the DNA is TGTGCCATCAGTGAAAGGCCGAGCTCCTACGAGCAGTACTTC.

This clonotype was counted many times. The chain employs TRBV24-1 and TRBJ1-5, with a tentative D call TRBD1 (5 bases). Trimming left V 3 bases short and J 2 bases short, with 10 bases between. The CDR3 runs to 15 residues. Germline CDR1 is KGHDR and CDR2 is SFDVKD. CDR3 amino acids: CATSDPLTGNQPQHF. For the CDR3, the DNA is TGTGCCACCAGTGATCCCCTGACAGGCAATCAGCCCCAGCATTTT.

This clonotype has just a few counts. The rearrangement joins TRBV9 to TRBJ1-2; no clear D. The CDR3 spans 14 residues. The V gene lost 0 bases and the J gene lost 1 base, with 7 bases spanning the gap. Germline V gene lookup returns CDR1 SGDLS and CDR2 YYNGEE. CDR3 DNA sequence: TGTGCCAGCAGCGTAGGAGGCAGTAACTATGGCTACACCTTC. This gives the protein CASSVGGSNYGYTF.